What follows are 10 T cell receptor beta chains derived from one specimen sequenced in a study of cytomegalovirus exposure and HLA in healthy donors. The PCR employed 60 Vbeta primers together with 13 Jbeta primers. This table comes from immunoSEQ multiplex PCR, and its TCRdb copy is limited to in-frame clones, with some not included. The repertoire holds approximately 90,000 clones, under 9% seen once, with 2% to 2.5% in the top ten. Sample: PBMCs. These receptors all stem from a man aged 50-59 years in good health and CMV-seronegative.

This clone turned up a few times. This sequence joins TRBV11-2 and TRBJ2-2; D is possibly TRBD1 (6 bases). V was clipped by 4 bases and J by 2 bases, with 11 bases between them. This CDR3 contains 15 residues. Germline-derived CDR1 and CDR2 are SGHAT and FQNNGV. CDR3 sequence reads: CASSSKDRNTGELFF. In DNA, the CDR3 is TGTGCCAGCAGCTCGAAGGACAGAAACACCGGGGAGCTGTTTTTT.

This clone was observed a few times. V and J are TRBV19 and TRBJ2-1; 7 bases align to TRBD1. CDR3 length: 15 amino acids. Germline trimming cut 5 bases from V and 2 bases from J; bases unmatched to any gene: 6. CDR1 is LNHDA, CDR2 SQIVND, per germline (reference sequence). The chain's CDR3 is CASSSQGRTYNEQFF. DNA for the CDR3: TGTGCCAGTAGTTCACAGGGGCGTACCTACAATGAGCAGTTCTTC. Full variable domain (outside the CDR3, taken from reference TRBV19 and TRBJ2-1): DGGITQSPKYLFRKEGQNVTLSCEQNLNHDAMYWYRQDPGQGLRLIYYSQIVNDFQKGDIAEGYSVSREKKESFPLTVTSAQKNPTAFYLCASSSQGRTYNEQFFGPGTRLTVL.

This clone was detected only a few times. The chain couples TRBV10-3 to TRBJ1-2; D unclear. The CDR3 sequence is 13 residues long. Trimming removed 3 bases from V and 4 bases from J, with 9 bases in between. Germline V lookup: CDR1 ENHRY, CDR2 SYGVKD. In DNA form, the CDR3 reads TGTGCCATCAGTGATTCTTCTAGCTATGGCTACACCTTC. Its protein is CAISDSSSYGYTF.

Regarding this clone: The junction and the germline gene differ at one end; a read error may be behind it. The chain employs TRBV6-6 and TRBJ1-5, with TRBD1 as a possible D gene (5 bases). The CDR3 totals 13 residues. The germline gives CDR1 MNHNY, CDR2 SVGAGI (reference sequence). The CDR3 coding sequence is TGTGCCAGCAGTCTGACAGATCTTTCCTCCGTTGGATTT. It translates to CASSLTDLSSVGF.

J is TRBJ2-1 and V is TRBV7-9, with TRBD2 matching 7 bases. The CDR3 spans 14 residues. V lost 5 bases, J lost 6 bases, and 7 bases stayed unmatched. In germline, CDR1 is SEHNR, CDR2 FQNEAQ (reference sequence). Here the CDR3 reads CASSAAGVGNEQFF. The CDR3 region has the DNA TGTGCCAGCAGCGCCGCGGGGGTGGGCAATGAGCAGTTCTTC.

There are a few counts of this clone. The V and J genes are TRBV5-1 and TRBJ1-1, with TRBD1 matching 7 bases. The trim removed 3 bases at V and 4 bases at J, leaving 18 bases unmatched. Germline V lookup: CDR1 SGHRS, CDR2 YFSETQ. The CDR3 loop spans 18 amino acids. Written as DNA, the CDR3 is TGCGCCAGCAGCTCATATAGACAGGGCAATGGGGTTGGCACTGAAGCTTTCTTT. This gives the protein CASSSYRQGNGVGTEAFF.

This clone has more than one count but fewer than ten. The rearrangement uses TRBV5-1 and TRBJ2-5; 10 bases align to TRBD1. After removal of 4 bases from V and 5 bases from J, the junction contained 8 bases not matched to a gene. This CDR3 comprises 15 residues. In germline, CDR1 is SGHRS, CDR2 YFSETQ. CDR3 amino acids: CASSARTGGTETQYF. In nucleotides, the CDR3 is TGCGCCAGCAGCGCCAGGACAGGGGGTACGGAGACCCAGTACTTC.

This rearrangement joins TRBV11-3 to TRBJ2-1, with TRBD2 as a possible D gene (5 bases). This CDR3 contains 13 residues. V lost 2 bases and J 6 bases, leaving 8 bases between the germline ends. CDR1 is SGHNT and CDR2 is YENEEA in the germline V gene. CDR3 sequence (DNA): TGTGCCAGCAGCTTATCTAGCTTCAATGAGCAGTTCTTC. Protein sequence: CASSLSSFNEQFF.

This clone was counted between two and nine times. The J gene is TRBJ1-4, the V gene TRBV5-4, with D tentatively TRBD1 (6 bases). This CDR3 region has 14 residues. Germline V gene data show CDR1 as SGHNT and CDR2 as YYREEE (reference sequence). Trimming cost V 7 bases and J 7 bases, with 17 bases left between them. The CDR3 bases are TGTGCCAGCTCCCGGGGGGGGGCGGGTGAAAAACTGTTTTTT. This codes for CASSRGGAGEKLFF.

The J gene is TRBJ1-3, the V gene TRBV9; 7 bases are shared with TRBD1. The CDR3 sequence is 15 residues long. Germline CDR1 SGDLS, CDR2 YYNGEE. The V segment lost 4 bases and the J segment 2 bases; nucleotides outside the gene matches: 6. The CDR3 is CASSQQGNAGNTIYF. The CDR3 DNA sequence: TGTGCCAGCAGCCAACAGGGGAACGCTGGAAACACCATATATTTT.